This T cell receptor (beta chain) was documented in a study of blood T cell repertoires in COVID-19. TCRdb's table, derived via immunoSEQ multiplex PCR, lists solely in-frame clones and lacks some. The profile shows fewer than 400,000 clones, approximately 84% of them singletons. This CDR3 is 15 amino acids long. V lost 1 base to trimming and J lost 6 bases, with 12 bases between them. Germline loops: CDR1 MNHNS, CDR2 SASEGT. In Cohort 3, a recovered donor had either two negative PCRs, clearance, or symptom resolution. The genes are TRBV6-1 and TRBJ2-2; D gene uncertain. Material: PBMCs or T cells enriched from blood (not recorded which). The TCR comes from a man under 40 who had recovered from COVID-19. The CDR3 protein is CASSEVPHTPGELFF. CDR3 sequence (DNA): TGTGCCAGCAGTGAAGTACCACACACCCCCGGGGAGCTGTTTTTT.